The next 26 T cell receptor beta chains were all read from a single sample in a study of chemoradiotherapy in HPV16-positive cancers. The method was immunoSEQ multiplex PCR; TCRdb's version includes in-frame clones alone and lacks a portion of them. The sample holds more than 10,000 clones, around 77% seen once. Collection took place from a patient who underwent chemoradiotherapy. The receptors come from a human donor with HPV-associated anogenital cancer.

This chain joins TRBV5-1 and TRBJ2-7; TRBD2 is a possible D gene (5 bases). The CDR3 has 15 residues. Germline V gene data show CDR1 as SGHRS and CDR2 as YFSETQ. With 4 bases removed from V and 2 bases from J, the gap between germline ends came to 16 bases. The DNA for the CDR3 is TGCGCCAGCAGCGTGACCGGGAACACCGCCTACGAGCAGTACTTC. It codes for CASSVTGNTAYEQYF.

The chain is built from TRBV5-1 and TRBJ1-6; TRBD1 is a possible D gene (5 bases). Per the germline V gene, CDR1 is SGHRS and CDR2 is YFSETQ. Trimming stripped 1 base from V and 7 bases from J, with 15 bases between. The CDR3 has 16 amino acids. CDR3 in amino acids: CASSLIPGSRNSPLHF. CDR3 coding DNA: TGCGCCAGCAGCTTGATCCCAGGGTCGAGGAATTCACCCCTCCACTTT.

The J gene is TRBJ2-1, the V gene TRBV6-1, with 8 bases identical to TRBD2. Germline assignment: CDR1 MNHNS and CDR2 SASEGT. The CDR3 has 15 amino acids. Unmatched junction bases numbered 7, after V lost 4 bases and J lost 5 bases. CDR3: CASSARRGGDNEQFF. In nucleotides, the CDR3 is TGTGCCAGCAGTGCACGTCGGGGGGGGGACAATGAGCAGTTCTTC.

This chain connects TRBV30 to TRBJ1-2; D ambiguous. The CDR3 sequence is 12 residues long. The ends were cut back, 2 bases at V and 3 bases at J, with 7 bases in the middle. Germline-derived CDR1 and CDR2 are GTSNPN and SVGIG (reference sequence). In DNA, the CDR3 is TGTGCCTGGAGTCCTAGGGACTATGGCTACACCTTC. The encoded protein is CAWSPRDYGYTF.

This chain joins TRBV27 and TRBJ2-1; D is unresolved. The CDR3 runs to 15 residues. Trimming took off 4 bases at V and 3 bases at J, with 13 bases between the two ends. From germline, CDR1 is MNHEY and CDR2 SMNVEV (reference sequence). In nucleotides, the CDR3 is TGTGCCAGCAGTTCATCAGTATCGATCTACAATGAGCAGTTCTTC. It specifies CASSSSVSIYNEQFF.

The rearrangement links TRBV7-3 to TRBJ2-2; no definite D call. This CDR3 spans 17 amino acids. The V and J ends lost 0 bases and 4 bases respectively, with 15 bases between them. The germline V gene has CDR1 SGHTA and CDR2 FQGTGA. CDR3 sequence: CASSLTSAGSATGELFF. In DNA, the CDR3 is TGTGCCAGCAGCTTAACGTCGGCAGGATCTGCCACCGGGGAGCTGTTTTTT. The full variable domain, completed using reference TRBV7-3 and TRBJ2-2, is GAGVSQTPSNKVTEKGKYVELRCDPISGHTALYWYRQSLGQGPEFLIYFQGTGAADDSGLPNDRFFAVRPEGSVSTLKIQRTERGDSAVYLCASSLTSAGSATGELFFGEGSRLTVL.

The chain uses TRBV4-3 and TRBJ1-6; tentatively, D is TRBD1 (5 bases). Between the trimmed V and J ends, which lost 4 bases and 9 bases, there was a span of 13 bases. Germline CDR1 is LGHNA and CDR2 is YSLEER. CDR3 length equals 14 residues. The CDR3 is CASSPGGSSSPLHF. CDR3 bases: TGCGCCAGCAGCCCGGGGGGATCGAGTTCACCCCTCCACTTT.

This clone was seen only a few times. The CDR3 DNA is TGTGCCAGCAGGGACAGGGGGTCCTATGGCTACACCTTC. Its translation is CASRDRGSYGYTF. The V gene is TRBV5-4, the J gene TRBJ1-2; TRBD1 matches at 10 bases. With 5 bases clipped from V and 4 bases from J, the junction kept 2 bases outside the gene matches. This CDR3 region has 13 residues. The germline CDR1 and CDR2 sequences are SGHNT and YYREEE (reference sequence).

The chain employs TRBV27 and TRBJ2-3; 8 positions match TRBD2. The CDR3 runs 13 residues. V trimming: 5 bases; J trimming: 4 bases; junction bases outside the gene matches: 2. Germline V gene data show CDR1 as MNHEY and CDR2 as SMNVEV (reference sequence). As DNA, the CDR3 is TGTGCCAGCAGTCGCGGGGGGCCAGATACGCAGTATTTT. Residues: CASSRGGPDTQYF.

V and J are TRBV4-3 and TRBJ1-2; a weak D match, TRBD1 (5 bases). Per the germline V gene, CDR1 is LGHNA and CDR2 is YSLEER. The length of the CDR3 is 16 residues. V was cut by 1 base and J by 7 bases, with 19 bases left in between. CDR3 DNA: TGCGCCAGCAGCCAAGGGTCAAGGGGTAGTGTCTCTGGCTACACCTTC. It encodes CASSQGSRGSVSGYTF.

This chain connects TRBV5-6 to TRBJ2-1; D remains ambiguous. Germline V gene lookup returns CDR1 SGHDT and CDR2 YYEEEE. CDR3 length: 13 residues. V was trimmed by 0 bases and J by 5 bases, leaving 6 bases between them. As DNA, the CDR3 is TGTGCCAGCAGCTTGGGGGCTGACAATGAGCAGTTCTTC. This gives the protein CASSLGADNEQFF.

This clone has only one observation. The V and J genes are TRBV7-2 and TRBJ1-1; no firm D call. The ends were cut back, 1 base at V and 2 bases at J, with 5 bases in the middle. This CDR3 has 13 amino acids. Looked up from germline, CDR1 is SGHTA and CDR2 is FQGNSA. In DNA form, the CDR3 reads TGTGCCAGCAGCTTAGGGATCAACACTGAAGCTTTCTTT. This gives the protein CASSLGINTEAFF.

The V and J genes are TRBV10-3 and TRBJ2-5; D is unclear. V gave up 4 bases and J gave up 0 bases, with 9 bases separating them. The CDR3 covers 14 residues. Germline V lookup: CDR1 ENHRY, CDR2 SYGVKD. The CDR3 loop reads CAISVGGYQETQYF. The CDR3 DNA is TGTGCCATCAGTGTGGGCGGCTACCAAGAGACCCAGTACTTC.

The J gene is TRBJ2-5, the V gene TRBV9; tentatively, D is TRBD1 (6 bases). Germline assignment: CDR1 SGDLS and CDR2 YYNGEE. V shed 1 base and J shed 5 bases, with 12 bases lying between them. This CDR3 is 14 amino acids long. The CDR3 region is CASSVLVTGETQYF. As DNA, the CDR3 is TGTGCCAGCAGCGTACTGGTCACAGGGGAGACCCAGTACTTC.

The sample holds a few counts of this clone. The CDR3 spells CASSLTDTQYF. The DNA of the CDR3 is TGTGCCAGCAGCTTGACAGATACGCAGTATTTT. This chain uses TRBV7-2 with TRBJ2-3; D not resolved. Germline CDR1 and CDR2: SGHTA and FQGNSA. The CDR3 loop spans 11 amino acids. V lost 3 bases and J lost 3, with 1 base in between. Full variable domain (outside the CDR3, taken from reference TRBV7-2 and TRBJ2-3): GAGVSQSPSNKVTEKGKDVELRCDPISGHTALYWYRQSLGQGLEFLIYFQGNSAPDKSGLPSDRFSAERTGGSVSTLTIQRTQQEDSAVYLCASSLTDTQYFGPGTRLTVL.

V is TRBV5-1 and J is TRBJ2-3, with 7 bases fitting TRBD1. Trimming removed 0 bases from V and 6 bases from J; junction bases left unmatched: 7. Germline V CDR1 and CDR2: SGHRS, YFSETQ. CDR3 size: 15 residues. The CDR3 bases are TGCGCCAGCAGCTTGGCCGGTGTCAGGGGGGATACGCAGTATTTT. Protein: CASSLAGVRGDTQYF.

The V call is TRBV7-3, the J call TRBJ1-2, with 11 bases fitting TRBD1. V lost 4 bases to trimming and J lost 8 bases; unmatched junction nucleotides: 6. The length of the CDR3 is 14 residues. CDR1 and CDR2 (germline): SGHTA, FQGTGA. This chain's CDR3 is CASSYLGQGEGYTF. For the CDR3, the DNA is TGTGCCAGCAGCTATTTGGGACAGGGGGAGGGCTACACCTTC.

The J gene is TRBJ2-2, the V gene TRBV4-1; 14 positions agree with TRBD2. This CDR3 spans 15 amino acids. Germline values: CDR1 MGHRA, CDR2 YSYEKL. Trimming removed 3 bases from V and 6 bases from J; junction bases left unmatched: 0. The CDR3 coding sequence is TGCGCCAGCAGCCAGACTAGCGGGGGGGCCGGGGAGCTGTTTTTT. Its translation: CASSQTSGGAGELFF.

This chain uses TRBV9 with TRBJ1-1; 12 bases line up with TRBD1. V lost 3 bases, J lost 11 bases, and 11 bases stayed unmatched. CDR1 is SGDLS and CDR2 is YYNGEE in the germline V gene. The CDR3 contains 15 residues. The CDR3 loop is CASSGWDRGRVVAFF. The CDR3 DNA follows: TGTGCCAGCAGCGGTTGGGACAGGGGGCGCGTCGTTGCTTTCTTT.

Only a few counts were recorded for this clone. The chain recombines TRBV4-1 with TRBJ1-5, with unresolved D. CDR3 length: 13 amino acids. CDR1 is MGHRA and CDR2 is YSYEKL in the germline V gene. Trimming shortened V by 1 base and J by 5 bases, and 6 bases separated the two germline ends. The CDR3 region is CASSQGSHQPQHF. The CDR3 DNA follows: TGCGCCAGCAGCCAAGGGTCGCATCAGCCCCAGCATTTT.

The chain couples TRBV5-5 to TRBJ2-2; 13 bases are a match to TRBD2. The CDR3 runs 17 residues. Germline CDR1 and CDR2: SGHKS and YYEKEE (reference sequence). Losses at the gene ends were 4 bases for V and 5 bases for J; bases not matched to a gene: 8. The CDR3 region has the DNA TGTGCCAGCAGCCCCGGACTAGCGGGGGAGTATACCGGGGAGCTGTTTTTT. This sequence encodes CASSPGLAGEYTGELFF.

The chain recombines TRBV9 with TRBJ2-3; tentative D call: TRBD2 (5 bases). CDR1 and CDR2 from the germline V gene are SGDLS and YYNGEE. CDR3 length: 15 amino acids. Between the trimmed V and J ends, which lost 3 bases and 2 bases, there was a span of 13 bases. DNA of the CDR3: TGTGCCAGCAGCGAAAGAGCGGAGTCCACAGATACGCAGTATTTT. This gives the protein CASSERAESTDTQYF.

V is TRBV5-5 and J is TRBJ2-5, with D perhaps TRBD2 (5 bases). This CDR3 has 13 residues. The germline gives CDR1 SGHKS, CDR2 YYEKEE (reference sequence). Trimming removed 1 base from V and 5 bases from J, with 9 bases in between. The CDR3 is CASSLPGKETQYF. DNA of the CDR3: TGTGCCAGCAGCTTGCCCGGGAAGGAGACCCAGTACTTC. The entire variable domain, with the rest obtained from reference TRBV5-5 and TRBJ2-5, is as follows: DAGVTQSPTHLIKTRGQQVTLRCSPISGHKSVSWYQQVLGQGPQFIFQYYEKEERGRGNFPDRFSARQFPNYSSELNVNALLLGDSALYLCASSLPGKETQYFGPGTRLLVL.

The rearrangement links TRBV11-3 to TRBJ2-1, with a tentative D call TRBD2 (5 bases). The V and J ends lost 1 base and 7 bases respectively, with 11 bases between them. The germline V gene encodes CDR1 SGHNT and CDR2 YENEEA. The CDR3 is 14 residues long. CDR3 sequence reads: CASSLVGTSNEQFF. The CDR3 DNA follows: TGTGCCAGCAGCTTAGTCGGAACTAGTAATGAGCAGTTCTTC.

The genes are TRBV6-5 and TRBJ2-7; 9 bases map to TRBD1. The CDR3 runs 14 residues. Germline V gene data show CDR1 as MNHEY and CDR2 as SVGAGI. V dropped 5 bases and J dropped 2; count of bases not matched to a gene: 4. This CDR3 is CASSPGTGPYEQYF. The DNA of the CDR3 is TGTGCCAGCAGTCCCGGGACAGGGCCCTACGAGCAGTACTTC.

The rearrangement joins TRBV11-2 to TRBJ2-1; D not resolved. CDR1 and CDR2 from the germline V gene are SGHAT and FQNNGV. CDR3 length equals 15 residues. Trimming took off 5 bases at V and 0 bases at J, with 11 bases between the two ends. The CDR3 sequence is CASSLLRLSYNEQFF. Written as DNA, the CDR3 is TGTGCCAGCAGCCTCCTTCGCCTCTCCTACAATGAGCAGTTCTTC.